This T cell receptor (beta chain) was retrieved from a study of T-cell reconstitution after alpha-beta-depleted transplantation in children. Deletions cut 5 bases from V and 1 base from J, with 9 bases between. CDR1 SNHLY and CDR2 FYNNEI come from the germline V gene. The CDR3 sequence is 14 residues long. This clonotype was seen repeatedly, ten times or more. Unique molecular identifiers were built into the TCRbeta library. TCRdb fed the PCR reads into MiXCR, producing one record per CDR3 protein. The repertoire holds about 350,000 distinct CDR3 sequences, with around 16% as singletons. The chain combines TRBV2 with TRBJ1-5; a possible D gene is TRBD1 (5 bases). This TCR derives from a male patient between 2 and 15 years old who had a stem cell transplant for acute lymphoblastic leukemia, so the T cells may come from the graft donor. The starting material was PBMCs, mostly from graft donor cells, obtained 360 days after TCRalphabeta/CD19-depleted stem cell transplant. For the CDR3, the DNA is TGTGCCAGCAGTCGGGACGCAAGCAATCAGCCCCAGCATTTT. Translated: CASSRDASNQPQHF.